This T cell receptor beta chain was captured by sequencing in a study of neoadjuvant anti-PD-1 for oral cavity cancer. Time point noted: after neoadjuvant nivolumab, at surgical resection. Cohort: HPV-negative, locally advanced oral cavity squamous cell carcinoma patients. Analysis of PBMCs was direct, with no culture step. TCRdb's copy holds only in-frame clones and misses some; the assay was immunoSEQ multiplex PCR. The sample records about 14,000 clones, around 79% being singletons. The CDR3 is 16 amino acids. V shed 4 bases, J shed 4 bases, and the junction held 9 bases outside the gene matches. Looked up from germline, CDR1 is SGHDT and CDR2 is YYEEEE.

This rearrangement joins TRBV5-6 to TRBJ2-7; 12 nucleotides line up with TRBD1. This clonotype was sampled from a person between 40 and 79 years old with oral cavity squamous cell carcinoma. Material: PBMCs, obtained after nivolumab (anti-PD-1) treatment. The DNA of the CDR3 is TGTGCCAGCAGCGCGCTTAAGGGACAGGGGGCTTACGAGCAGTACTTC. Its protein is CASSALKGQGAYEQYF. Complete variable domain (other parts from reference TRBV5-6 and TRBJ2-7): DAGVTQSPTHLIKTRGQQVTLRCSPKSGHDTVSWYQQALGQGPQFIFQYYEEEERQRGNFPDRFSGHQFPNYSSELNVNALLLGDSALYLCASSALKGQGAYEQYFGPGTRLTVT.